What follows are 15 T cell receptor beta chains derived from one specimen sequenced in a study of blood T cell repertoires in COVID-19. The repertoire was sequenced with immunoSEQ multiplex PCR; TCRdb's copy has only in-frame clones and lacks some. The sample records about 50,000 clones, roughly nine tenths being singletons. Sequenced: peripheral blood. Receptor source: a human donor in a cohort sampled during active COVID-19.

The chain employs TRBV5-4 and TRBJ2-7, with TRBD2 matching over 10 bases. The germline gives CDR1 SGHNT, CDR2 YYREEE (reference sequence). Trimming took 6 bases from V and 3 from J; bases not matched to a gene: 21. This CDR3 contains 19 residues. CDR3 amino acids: CASILGLAEPLRNRYEQYV. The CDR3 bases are TGTGCCAGCATCTTAGGACTAGCGGAACCCCTACGGAACCGCTACGAGCAGTACGTC.

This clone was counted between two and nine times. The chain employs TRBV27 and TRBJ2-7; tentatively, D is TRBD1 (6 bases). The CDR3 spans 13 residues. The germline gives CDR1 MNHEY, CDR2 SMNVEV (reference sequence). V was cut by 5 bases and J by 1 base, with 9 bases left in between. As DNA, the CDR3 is TGTGCCAGCAGTCGGGGACATTCCTACGAGCAGTACTTC. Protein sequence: CASSRGHSYEQYF.

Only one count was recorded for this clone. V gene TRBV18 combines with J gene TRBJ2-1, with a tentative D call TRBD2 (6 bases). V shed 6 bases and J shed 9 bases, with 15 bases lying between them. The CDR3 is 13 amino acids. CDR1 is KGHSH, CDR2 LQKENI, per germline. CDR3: CASSYKDGGEQFF. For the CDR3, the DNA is TGTGCCAGCTCCTACAAGGACGGGGGTGAGCAGTTCTTC.

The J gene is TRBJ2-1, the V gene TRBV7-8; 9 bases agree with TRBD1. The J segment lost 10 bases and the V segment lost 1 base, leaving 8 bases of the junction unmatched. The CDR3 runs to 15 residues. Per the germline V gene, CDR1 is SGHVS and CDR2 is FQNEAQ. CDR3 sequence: CASSLEMGQGVEQFF. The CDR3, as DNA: TGTGCCAGCAGCTTAGAAATGGGACAGGGAGTCGAGCAGTTCTTC.

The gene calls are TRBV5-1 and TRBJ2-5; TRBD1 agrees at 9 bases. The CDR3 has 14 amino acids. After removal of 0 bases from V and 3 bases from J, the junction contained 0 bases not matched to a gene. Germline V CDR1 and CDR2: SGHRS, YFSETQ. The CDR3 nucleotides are TGCGCCAGCAGCTTGGGGACAGGGGAAGAGACCCAGTACTTC. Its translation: CASSLGTGEETQYF.

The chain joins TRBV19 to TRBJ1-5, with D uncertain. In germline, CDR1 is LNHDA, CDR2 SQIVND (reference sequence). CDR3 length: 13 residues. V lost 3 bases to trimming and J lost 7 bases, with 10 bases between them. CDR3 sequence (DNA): TGTGCCAGTAGTATCAGGTTTGAACAGCCCCAGCATTTT. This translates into CASSIRFEQPQHF.

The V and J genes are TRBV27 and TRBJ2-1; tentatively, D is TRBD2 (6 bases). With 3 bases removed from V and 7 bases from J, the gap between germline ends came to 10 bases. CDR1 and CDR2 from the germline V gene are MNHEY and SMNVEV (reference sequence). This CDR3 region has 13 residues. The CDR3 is CASSLAGRNEQFF. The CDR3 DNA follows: TGTGCCAGCAGTTTGGCAGGGAGGAATGAGCAGTTCTTC.

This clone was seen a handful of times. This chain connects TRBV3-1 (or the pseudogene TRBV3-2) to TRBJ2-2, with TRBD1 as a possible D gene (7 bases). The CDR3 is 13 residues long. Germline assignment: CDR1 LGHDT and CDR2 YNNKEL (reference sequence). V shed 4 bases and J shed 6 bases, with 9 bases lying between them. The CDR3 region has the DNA TGTGCCAGCAGCCCCAGGGGGGCCGGGGAGCTGTTTTTT. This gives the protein CASSPRGAGELFF.

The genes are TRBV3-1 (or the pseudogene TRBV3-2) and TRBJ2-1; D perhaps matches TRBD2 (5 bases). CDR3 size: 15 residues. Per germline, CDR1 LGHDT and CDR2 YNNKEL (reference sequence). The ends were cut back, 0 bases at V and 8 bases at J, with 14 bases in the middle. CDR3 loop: CASSQDGLRGDEQFF. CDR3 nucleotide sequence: TGTGCCAGCAGCCAAGATGGACTCCGAGGCGATGAGCAGTTCTTC.

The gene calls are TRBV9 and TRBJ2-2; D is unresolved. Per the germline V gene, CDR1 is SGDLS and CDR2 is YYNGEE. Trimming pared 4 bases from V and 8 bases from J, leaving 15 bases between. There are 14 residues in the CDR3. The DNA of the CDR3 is TGTGCCAGCAGCCCTAACGTAGGAGTAGGGGAGCTGTTTTTT. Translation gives CASSPNVGVGELFF.

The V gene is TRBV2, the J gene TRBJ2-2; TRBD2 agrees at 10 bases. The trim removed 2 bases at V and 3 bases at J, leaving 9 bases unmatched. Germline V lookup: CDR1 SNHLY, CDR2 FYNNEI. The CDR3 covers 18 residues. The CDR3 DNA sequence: TGTGCCAGCAGTGAACCCAGCGGGGGGGTTAGGGACACCGGGGAGCTGTTTTTT. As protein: CASSEPSGGVRDTGELFF. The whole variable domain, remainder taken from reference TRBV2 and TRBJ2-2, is EPEVTQTPSHQVTQMGQEVILRCVPISNHLYFYWYRQILGQKVEFLVSFYNNEISEKSEIFDDQFSVERPDGSNFTLKIRSTKLEDSAMYFCASSEPSGGVRDTGELFFGEGSRLTVL.

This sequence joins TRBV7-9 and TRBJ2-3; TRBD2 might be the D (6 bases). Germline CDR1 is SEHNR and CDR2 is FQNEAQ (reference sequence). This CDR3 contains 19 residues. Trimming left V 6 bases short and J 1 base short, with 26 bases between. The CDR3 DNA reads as TGTGCCAGCAGATTTAGGGCCGGGGCAGGGAGGAGCGGCACAGATACGCAGTATTTT. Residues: CASRFRAGAGRSGTDTQYF.

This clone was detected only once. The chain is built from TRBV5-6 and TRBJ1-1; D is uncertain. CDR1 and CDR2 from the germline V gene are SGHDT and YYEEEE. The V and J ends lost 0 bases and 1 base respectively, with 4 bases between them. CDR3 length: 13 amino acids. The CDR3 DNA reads TGTGCCAGCAGCTTGGGAGGGAACACTGAAGCTTTCTTT. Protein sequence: CASSLGGNTEAFF.

CDR3 in amino acids: CASSSGTSGTYEQYV. The DNA of the CDR3 is TGTGCCAGCAGCTCTGGGACTAGCGGGACTTACGAGCAGTACGTC. The chain employs TRBV7-9 and TRBJ2-7; 13 positions match TRBD2. From germline, CDR1 is SEHNR and CDR2 FQNEAQ (reference sequence). V dropped 4 bases and J dropped 4; count of bases not matched to a gene: 4. The CDR3 sequence is 15 residues long.

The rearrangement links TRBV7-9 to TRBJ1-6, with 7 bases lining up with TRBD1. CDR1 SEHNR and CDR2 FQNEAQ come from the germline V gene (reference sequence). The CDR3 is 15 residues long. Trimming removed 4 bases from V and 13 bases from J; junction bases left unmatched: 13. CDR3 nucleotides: TGTGCCAGCAGCTACCCGCGACAGGGTGTCAATCCCCTCCACTTT. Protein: CASSYPRQGVNPLHF.